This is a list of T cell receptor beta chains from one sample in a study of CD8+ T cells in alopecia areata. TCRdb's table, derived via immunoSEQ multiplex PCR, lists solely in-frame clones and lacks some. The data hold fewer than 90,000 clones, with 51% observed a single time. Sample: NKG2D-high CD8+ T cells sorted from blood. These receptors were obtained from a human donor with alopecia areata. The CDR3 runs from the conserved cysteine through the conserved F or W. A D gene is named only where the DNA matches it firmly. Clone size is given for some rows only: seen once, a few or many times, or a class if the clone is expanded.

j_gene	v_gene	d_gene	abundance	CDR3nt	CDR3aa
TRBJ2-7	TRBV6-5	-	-	TGTGCCAGCACCCGATTACCCGAACCGGCCGGCGAGCAGTACTTC	CASTRLPEPAGEQYF
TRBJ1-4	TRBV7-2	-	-	TGTGCCAGCAGGGCGACCGAAAATGAAAAACTGTTTTTT	CASRATENEKLFF
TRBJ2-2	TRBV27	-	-	TGTGCCAGCAGTTTCCCGGACGGGGAGCTGTTTTTT	CASSFPDGELFF
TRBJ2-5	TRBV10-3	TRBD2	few	TGTGCCATCAGTGACCCGGGACTAGCGGAAGAGACCCAGTACTTC	CAISDPGLAEETQYF
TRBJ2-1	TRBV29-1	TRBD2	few	TGCAGCGTTGACCCCGGGCGGCGGGAGGGCCCTAGGCACAATGAGCAGTTCTTC	CSVDPGRREGPRHNEQFF
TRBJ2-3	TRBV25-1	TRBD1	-	TGTGCCAGCAGTGAACCGGACAGGGGTGAAGATACGCAGTATTTT	CASSEPDRGEDTQYF
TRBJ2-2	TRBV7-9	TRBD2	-	TGTGCCAGCAGCTCGCTAGCGGGAGAGTACACCGGGGAGCTGTTTTTT	CASSSLAGEYTGELFF
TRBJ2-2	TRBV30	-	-	TGTGCCTGGAGTGGGACCCCGGGGGACACCGGGGAGCTGTTTTTT	CAWSGTPGDTGELFF
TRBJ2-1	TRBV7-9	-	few	TGTGCCAGCAGCCGACCGTCGGATGAGCAGTTCTTC	CASSRPSDEQFF
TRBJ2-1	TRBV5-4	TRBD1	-	TGTGCCAGCAGCGATGATGGGGACAGCGGAGGTAGCAATGAGCAGTTCTTC	CASSDDGDSGGSNEQFF
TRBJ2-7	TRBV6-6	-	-	TGTGCCAGCACCATGCTGGGGCCCGACGAGCAGTACTTC	CASTMLGPDEQYF
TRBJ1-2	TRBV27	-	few	TGTGCCAGCAGTTTCGGTCTGAACTATGGCTACACCTTC	CASSFGLNYGYTF
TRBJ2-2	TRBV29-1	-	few	TGCAGCGTTGATTCCAGAACCGGGGAGCTGTTTTTT	CSVDSRTGELFF
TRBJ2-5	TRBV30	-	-	TGTGCCTGGAGTGTAAGGGGTAGCGCGGGGGAGACCCAGTACTTC	CAWSVRGSAGETQYF
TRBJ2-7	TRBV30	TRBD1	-	TGTGCCTGGAGTGTACCCGGGACAGGGCTTGACGAGCAGTACTTC	CAWSVPGTGLDEQYF
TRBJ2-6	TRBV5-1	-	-	TGCGCCAGCAGCTTCCCGCACAACCACGTCCTGACTTTC	CASSFPHNHVLTF
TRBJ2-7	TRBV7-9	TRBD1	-	TGTGCCAGCAGCTTAAGGGACAGGGGGGACGAGCAGTACTTC	CASSLRDRGDEQYF
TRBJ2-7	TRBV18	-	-	TGTGCCAGCTCACCAATCAGACCGGGGGACGAGCAGTACTTC	CASSPIRPGDEQYF
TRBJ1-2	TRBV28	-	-	TGTGCCAGCACTCAGGACTTCCGCTATGGCTACACCTTC	CASTQDFRYGYTF
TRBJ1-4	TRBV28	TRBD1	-	TGTGCCAGCAGGTTACATCAGGGGGCGGCTAATGAAAAACTGTTTTTT	CASRLHQGAANEKLFF
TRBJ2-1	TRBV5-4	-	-	TGTGCCAGCAGCTTGGCCAAAGGGTTAGCCAATGAGCAGTTCTTC	CASSLAKGLANEQFF
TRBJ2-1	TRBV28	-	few	TGTGCCAGCAGTCTCCCCCAGGAATACAATGAGCAGTTCTTC	CASSLPQEYNEQFF
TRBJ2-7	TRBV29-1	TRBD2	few	TGCAGCGTTGAGGGACTAGCGGGTTCCTACGAGCAGTACTTC	CSVEGLAGSYEQYF
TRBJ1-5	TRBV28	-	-	TGTGCCAGCAGTTTATCCGCCAGGGCGGTCAGCAATCAGCCCCAGCATTTT	CASSLSARAVSNQPQHF
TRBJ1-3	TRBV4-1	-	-	TGCGCCAGCAGCGGACACGGTTCTGGAAACACCATATATTTT	CASSGHGSGNTIYF
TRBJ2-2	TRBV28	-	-	TGTGCCAGCACATCGACCGGGGAGCTGTTTTTT	CASTSTGELFF
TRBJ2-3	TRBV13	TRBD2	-	TGTGCCAGCAGCGGAGGGACTAGCGGGGGCCGCACAGATACGCAGTATTTT	CASSGGTSGGRTDTQYF
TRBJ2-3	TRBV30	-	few	TGTGCCTGGAGAGGTGGCACAGATACGCAGTATTTT	CAWRGGTDTQYF
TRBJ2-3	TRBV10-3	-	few	TGTGCCATCAGTGGACTAGACTCAGGCTCGTATTTT	CAISGLDSGSYF
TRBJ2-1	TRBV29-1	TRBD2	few	TGCAGCGTTGAAGCCGACAAAGCGGGGCTAGGTGAGCAGTTCTTC	CSVEADKAGLGEQFF
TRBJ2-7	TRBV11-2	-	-	TGTGCCAGCAGCTTCGGCTTTTCCTACGAGCAGTACTTC	CASSFGFSYEQYF
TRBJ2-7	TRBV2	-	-	TGTGCCGGAGGTTATGGGGGGAGCTCCTACGAGCAGTACTTC	CAGGYGGSSYEQYF
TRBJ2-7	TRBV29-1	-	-	TGCAGCGTTGACACGGGGACCTCCTACGAGCAGTACTTC	CSVDTGTSYEQYF
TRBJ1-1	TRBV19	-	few	TGTGCCAGTACCCCCGGGAACACTGAAGCTTTCTTT	CASTPGNTEAFF
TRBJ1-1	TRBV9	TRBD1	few	TGTGCCAGCAGCGTAGCTACCGGGACAGGGCATCACACTGAAGCTTTCTTT	CASSVATGTGHHTEAFF
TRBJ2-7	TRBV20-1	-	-	TGCAGTGCTCCAACAGGCTACGAGCAGTACTTC	CSAPTGYEQYF
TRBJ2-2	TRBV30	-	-	TGTGCCTGGAGTGGGGGGAACACCGGGGAGCTGTTTTTT	CAWSGGNTGELFF
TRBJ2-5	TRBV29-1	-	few	TGCAGCGTTGAAGGGGGGGTAGTTACCCGGGTGGAGACCCAGTACTTC	CSVEGGVVTRVETQYF
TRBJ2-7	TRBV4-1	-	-	TGCGCCAGCAGCCAAAATGGTCCCTACGAGCAGTACTTC	CASSQNGPYEQYF
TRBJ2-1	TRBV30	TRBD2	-	TGTGCCTGGAGTGTACTAGCGGACCACAATGAGCAGTTCTTC	CAWSVLADHNEQFF
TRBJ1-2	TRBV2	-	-	TGTGCCATCGGAGAGGGAATCCATGGCTACACCTTC	CAIGEGIHGYTF
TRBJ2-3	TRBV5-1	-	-	TGCGCCAGCAGCTTGGAACGGGATACGCAGTATTTT	CASSLERDTQYF
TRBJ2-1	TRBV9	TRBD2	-	TGTGCCAGCAGCGTCCCCCTTAGCGGGAAGACCGGCAATGAGCAGTTCTTC	CASSVPLSGKTGNEQFF
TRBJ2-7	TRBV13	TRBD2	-	TGTGCCAGCTCTACAGGCGGGAGTGCCTACGAGCAGTACTTC	CASSTGGSAYEQYF
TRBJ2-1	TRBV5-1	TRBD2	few	TGCGCCAGCAGCTTCGCGGGAGGGAGCTCCTACAATGAGCAGTTCTTC	CASSFAGGSSYNEQFF
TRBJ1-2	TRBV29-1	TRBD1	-	TGCAGCGTTGATGTCGGGCAGGGGGCGAAAGGCTACACCTTC	CSVDVGQGAKGYTF
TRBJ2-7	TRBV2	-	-	TGTGCCAGCACGCTTCTTGTAAACGAGCAGTACTTC	CASTLLVNEQYF
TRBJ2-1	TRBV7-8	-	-	TGTGCCAGCAGCCCCTCAGCAGATGAGCAGTTCTTC	CASSPSADEQFF
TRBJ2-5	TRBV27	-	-	TGTGCCAGCAGTTTAACTTCCCCACAAGAGACCCAGTACTTC	CASSLTSPQETQYF
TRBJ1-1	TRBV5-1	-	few	TGCGCCAGCAGATCAACAGGGTACACTGAAGCTTTCTTT	CASRSTGYTEAFF
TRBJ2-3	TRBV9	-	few	TGTGCCAGCAGTGACCGGGACGGATTCACAGATACGCAGTATTTT	CASSDRDGFTDTQYF